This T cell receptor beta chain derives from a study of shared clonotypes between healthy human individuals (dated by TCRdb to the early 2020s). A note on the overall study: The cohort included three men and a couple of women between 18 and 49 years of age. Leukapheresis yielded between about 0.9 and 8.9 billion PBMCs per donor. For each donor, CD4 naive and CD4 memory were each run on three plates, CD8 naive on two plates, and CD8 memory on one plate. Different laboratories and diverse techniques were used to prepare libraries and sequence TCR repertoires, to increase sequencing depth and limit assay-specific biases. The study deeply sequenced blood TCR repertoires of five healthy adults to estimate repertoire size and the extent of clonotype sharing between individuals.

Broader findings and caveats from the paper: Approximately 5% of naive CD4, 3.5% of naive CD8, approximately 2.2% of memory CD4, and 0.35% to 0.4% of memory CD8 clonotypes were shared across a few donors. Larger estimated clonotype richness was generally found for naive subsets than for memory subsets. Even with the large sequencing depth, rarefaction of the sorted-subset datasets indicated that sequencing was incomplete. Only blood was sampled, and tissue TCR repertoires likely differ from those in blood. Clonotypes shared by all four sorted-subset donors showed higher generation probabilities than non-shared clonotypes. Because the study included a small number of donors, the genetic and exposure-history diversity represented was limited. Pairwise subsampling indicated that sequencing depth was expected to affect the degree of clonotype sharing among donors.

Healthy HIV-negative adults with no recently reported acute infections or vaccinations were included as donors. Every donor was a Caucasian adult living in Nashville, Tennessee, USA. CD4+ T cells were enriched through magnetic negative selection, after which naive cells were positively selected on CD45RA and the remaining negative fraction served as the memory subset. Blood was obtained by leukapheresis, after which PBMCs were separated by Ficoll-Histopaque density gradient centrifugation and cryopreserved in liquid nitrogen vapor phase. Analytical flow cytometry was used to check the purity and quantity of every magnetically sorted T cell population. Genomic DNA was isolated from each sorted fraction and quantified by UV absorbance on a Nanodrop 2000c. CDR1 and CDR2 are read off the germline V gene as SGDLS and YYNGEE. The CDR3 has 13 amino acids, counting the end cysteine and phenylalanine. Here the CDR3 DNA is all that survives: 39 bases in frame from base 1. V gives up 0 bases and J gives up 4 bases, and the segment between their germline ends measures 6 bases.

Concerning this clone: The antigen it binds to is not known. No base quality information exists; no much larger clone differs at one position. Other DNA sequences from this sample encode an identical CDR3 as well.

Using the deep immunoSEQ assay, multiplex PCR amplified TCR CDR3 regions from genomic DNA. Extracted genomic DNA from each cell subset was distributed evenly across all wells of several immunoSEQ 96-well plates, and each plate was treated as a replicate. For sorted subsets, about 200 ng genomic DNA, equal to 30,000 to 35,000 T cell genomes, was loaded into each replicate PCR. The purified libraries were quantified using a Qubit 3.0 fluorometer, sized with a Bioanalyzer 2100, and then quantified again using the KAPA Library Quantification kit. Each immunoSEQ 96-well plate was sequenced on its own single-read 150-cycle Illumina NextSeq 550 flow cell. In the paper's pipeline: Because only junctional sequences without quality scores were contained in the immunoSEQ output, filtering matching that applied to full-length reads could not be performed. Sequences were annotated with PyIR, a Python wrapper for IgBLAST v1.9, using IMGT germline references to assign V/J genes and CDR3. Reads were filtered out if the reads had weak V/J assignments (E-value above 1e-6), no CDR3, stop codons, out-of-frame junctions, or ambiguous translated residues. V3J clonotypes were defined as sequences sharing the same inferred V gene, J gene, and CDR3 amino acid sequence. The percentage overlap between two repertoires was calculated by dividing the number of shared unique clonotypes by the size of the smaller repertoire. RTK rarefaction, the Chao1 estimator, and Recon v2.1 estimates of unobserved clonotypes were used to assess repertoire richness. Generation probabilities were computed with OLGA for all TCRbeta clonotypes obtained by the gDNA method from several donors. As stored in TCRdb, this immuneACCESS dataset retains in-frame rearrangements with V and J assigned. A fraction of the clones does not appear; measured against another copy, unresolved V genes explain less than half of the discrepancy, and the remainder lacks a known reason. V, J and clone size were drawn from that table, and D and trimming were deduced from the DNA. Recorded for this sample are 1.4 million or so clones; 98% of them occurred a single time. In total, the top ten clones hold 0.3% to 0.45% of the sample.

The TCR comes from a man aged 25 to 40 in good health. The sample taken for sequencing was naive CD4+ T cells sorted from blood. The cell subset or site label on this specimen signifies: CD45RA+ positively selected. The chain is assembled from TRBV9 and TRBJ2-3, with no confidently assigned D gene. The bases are TGTGCCAGCAGCGTAGTGGGGTCAGATACGCAGTATTTT. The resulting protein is CASSVVGSDTQYF.